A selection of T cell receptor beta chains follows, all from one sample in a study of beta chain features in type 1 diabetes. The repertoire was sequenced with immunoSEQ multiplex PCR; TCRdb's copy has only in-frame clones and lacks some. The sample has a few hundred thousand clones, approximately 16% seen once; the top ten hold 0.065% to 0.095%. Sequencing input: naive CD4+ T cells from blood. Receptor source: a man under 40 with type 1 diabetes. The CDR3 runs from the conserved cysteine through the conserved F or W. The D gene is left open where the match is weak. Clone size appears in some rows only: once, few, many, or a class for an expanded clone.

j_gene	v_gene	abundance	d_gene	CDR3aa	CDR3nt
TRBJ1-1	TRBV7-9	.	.	CASSSTVSTEAFF	TGTGCCAGCAGCTCGACAGTTTCCACTGAAGCTTTCTTT
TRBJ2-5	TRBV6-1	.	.	CASSEAKQGGETQYF	TGTGCCAGCAGTGAAGCTAAACAGGGAGGAGAGACCCAGTACTTC
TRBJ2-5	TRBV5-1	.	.	CASSLRSQGGTRAQYF	TGCGCCAGCAGTTTAAGGTCCCAGGGAGGAACTCGGGCCCAGTACTTC
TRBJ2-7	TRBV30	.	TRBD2	CAWGNGLADSYEQYF	TGTGCCTGGGGGAACGGGCTAGCGGACTCCTACGAGCAGTACTTC
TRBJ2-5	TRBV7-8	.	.	CASSLVRSEQETQYF	TGTGCCAGCAGCTTAGTCCGGTCAGAGCAAGAGACCCAGTACTTC
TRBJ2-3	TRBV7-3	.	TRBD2	CASSPGVAGGGTDTQYF	TGTGCCAGCAGCCCCGGGGTAGCGGGAGGGGGCACAGATACGCAGTATTTT
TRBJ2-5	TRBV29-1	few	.	CSVDSETQYF	TGCAGCGTTGATTCGGAGACCCAGTACTTC
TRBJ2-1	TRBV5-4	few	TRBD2	CASSRGLAGIDEQFF	TGTGCCAGCAGCAGGGGACTAGCGGGAATAGATGAGCAGTTCTTC
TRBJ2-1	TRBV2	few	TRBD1	CASRGDRVGEQFF	TGTGCCAGCAGGGGGGACAGAGTAGGTGAGCAGTTCTTC
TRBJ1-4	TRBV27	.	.	CASSQRLTNEKLFF	TGTGCCAGCAGCCAGAGATTAACTAATGAAAAACTGTTTTTT
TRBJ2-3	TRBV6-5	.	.	CASSAFLPTDTQYF	TGTGCCAGCAGCGCTTTTCTTCCCACAGATACGCAGTATTTT
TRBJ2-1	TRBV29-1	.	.	CSWMGGLGYNEQFF	TGCAGCTGGATGGGGGGACTGGGATACAATGAGCAGTTCTTC
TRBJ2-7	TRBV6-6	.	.	CASSSTEAYEQYF	TGTGCCAGCAGTTCTACAGAGGCCTACGAGCAGTACTTC
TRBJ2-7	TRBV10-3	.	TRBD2	CATRLAGDSYEQYF	TGTGCCACCCGACTAGCGGGAGACTCCTACGAGCAGTACTTC
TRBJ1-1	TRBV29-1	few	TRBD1	CSVSTGDWAEAFF	TGCAGCGTTTCCACAGGGGATTGGGCTGAAGCTTTCTTT
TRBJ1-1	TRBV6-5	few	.	CASSEKREFTEAFF	TGTGCCAGCAGCGAGAAGAGGGAATTCACTGAAGCTTTCTTT
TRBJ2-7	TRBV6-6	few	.	CASSYGEGGEQYF	TGTGCCAGCAGTTACGGCGAAGGGGGCGAGCAGTACTTC
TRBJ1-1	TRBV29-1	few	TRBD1	CSVDRDRVTNTEAFF	TGCAGCGTTGATCGGGACAGGGTTACCAACACTGAAGCTTTCTTT
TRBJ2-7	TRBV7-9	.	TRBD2	CASSYQAGGNYEQYF	TGTGCCAGCAGTTATCAAGCGGGAGGAAACTACGAGCAGTACTTC
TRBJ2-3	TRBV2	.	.	CASSLSTDTQYF	TGTGCCAGCAGTCTGAGCACAGATACGCAGTATTTT
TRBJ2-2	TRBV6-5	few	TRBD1	CASSLIQGAAGELFF	TGTGCCAGCAGTCTCATACAGGGGGCGGCCGGGGAGCTGTTTTTT
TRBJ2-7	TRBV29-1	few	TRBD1	CSVEDRGLGKYF	TGCAGCGTGGAGGACAGGGGATTGGGAAAGTACTTC
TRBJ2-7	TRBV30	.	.	CAWSVSIQPSYEQYF	TGTGCCTGGAGTGTATCTATCCAACCGTCCTACGAGCAGTACTTC
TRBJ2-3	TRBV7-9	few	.	CASSLSRLRTDTQYF	TGTGCCAGCAGCTTAAGCCGGTTACGCACAGATACGCAGTATTTT
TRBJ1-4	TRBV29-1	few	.	CSVSLNGREKLFF	TGCAGCGTTTCACTGAATGGGCGTGAAAAACTGTTTTTT
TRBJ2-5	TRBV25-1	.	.	CASSEAETQYF	TGTGCCAGCAGTGAAGCGGAGACCCAGTACTTC
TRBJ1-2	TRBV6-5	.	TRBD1	CASSYAYGTGNGYTF	TGTGCCAGCAGTTACGCGTATGGGACAGGGAATGGCTACACCTTC
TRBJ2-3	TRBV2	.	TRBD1	CASSELQGLPDTQYF	TGTGCCAGCAGTGAACTACAGGGGCTCCCAGATACGCAGTATTTT
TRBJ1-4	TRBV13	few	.	CASSSGRGTLFF	TGTGCCAGCAGCAGCGGTAGGGGAACACTGTTTTTT
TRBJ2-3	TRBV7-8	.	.	CASSREGGHTQYF	TGTGCCAGCAGCAGGGAGGGGGGCCATACGCAGTATTTT
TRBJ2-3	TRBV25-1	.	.	CASSESRASDTDTQYF	TGTGCCAGCAGTGAATCCCGGGCTTCGGACACAGATACGCAGTATTTT
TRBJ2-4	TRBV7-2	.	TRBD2	CASSLRAGLAKNIQYF	TGTGCCAGCAGCCTTAGAGCGGGGCTAGCCAAAAACATTCAGTACTTC
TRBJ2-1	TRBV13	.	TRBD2	CASSSISTSGFNNEQFF	TGTGCCAGCAGCTCTATCTCGACTAGCGGGTTTAACAATGAGCAGTTCTTC
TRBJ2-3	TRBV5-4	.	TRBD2	CASSEGLAGGVSTDTQYF	TGTGCCAGCAGCGAGGGGCTAGCGGGAGGCGTAAGCACAGATACGCAGTATTTT
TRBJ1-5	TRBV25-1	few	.	CASSGQENQPQHF	TGTGCCAGCAGTGGACAGGAGAATCAGCCCCAGCATTTT
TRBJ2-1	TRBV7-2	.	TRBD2	CASSERPSGRDEQFF	TGTGCCAGCAGCGAACGGCCTAGCGGGAGAGATGAGCAGTTCTTC
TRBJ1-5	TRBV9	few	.	CASSVAGESNQPQHF	TGTGCCAGCAGCGTAGCAGGGGAAAGCAATCAGCCCCAGCATTTT
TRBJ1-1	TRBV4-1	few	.	CASSQAELLPYTEAFF	TGCGCCAGCAGCCAAGCTGAGTTACTCCCCTACACTGAAGCTTTCTTT
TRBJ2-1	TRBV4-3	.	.	CASSETYGTSQFF	TGCGCCAGCAGCGAGACATACGGGACTTCGCAGTTCTTC
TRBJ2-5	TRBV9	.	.	CASSVDRGAGETQYF	TGTGCCAGCAGCGTAGATCGGGGGGCAGGAGAGACCCAGTACTTC
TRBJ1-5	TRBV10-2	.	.	CASSEAGLSGQPQHF	TGCGCCAGCAGTGAGGCAGGACTGTCAGGGCAGCCCCAGCATTTT
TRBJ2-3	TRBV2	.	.	CASTEVAVTDTQYF	TGTGCCAGCACTGAAGTAGCGGTCACAGATACGCAGTATTTT
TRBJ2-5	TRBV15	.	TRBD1	CATSRVGTGKGTQYF	TGTGCCACCAGCAGAGTCGGGACAGGAAAGGGGACCCAGTACTTC
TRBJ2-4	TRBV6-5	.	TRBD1	CASSYSKQGKNIQYF	TGTGCCAGCAGTTACTCGAAACAGGGGAAAAACATTCAGTACTTC
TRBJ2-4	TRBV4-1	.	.	CASSLGRQSSLAKNIQYF	TGCGCCAGCAGCCTTGGACGACAGTCTTCTCTAGCCAAAAACATTCAGTACTTC
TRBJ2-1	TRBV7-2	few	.	CASSLSAWRVNEQFF	TGTGCCAGCAGCTTATCCGCTTGGCGAGTCAATGAGCAGTTCTTC
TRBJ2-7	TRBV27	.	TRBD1	CASSPRQGYEQYF	TGTGCCAGCAGTCCGAGACAGGGCTACGAGCAGTACTTC